Sequencing of this TCR beta chain was carried out in a study of blood T cell repertoires in COVID-19. Looked up from germline, CDR1 is SGHTA and CDR2 is FQGNSA. The V gene end was trimmed by 3 bases and the J gene end by 8 bases; junction bases not matched to a gene: 11. This CDR3 is built from 18 residues. Original processing methods: By means of reference gene primer amplification, nucleated cell counts were estimated. The protocol was immunoSEQ multiplex PCR, while the TCRdb copy is restricted to in-frame clones and leaves out a portion. V, J and clone size are those of that table, while D and trimming were read from the DNA. The table shows around 250,000 clones, with more than 70% occurring only once.

This chain joins TRBV7-2 and TRBJ2-1; 15 bases line up with TRBD2. The specimen sequenced was peripheral blood. The receptor was isolated from a woman between 18 and 29 years old with acute or convalescent COVID-19. The CDR3 here is CASSLRTSGRGRPYEQFF. For the CDR3, the DNA is TGTGCCAGCAGCTTGAGGACTAGCGGGAGGGGGAGACCCTATGAGCAGTTCTTC.